A few counts support the clone carrying this T cell receptor beta chain. No antigen is known for it. These data belong to a study of T cells after yellow fever vaccination. One entry per CDR3 protein, called by TCRdb with MiXCR from the 5' RACE reads. Seen here are some 320,000 distinct CDR3 sequences, roughly 4.3% observed once, and the top ten hold 15% to 20%. Study results and limitations: Only a minor proportion of clonotypes was detected across both CD4 and CD8 compartments.

This CDR3 has 13 residues. V lost 7 bases to trimming and J lost 4 bases, with 16 bases between them. Germline values: CDR1 SQVTM, CDR2 ANQGSEA. The sequence was collected from a man aged 18 to 29 who received the YFV17D yellow fever vaccine. The chain links TRBV29-1 to TRBJ1-1; no reliable D call. This specimen consisted of PBMCs, obtained 15 days after the yellow fever booster vaccination. CDR3 DNA: TGCAGCGCTAGGGTTGGGGTAGGCACTGAAGCTTTCTTT. Amino acids: CSARVGVGTEAFF.